This T cell receptor beta chain stems from a study of cytomegalovirus exposure and HLA in healthy donors. Study-wide results and limits: High sensitivity and specificity were reportedly achieved when the classifier diagnosed cytomegalovirus status. Most TCR sequences showed up rarely, but some public TCRs showed up in many donors. Owing to their indistinguishability, certain V segments, notably TRBV6-2 and TRBV6-3, were excluded. With later analysis, a missense DCLRE1C variant became linked to TCR beta V- and J-gene trimming.

PCR employed 60 Vbeta and 13 Jbeta primers. The protocol was immunoSEQ multiplex PCR, while the TCRdb copy is restricted to in-frame clones and leaves out a portion. Among 150,000 or so clones listed, about three quarters were seen once. Comments on this clone: The antigen is undetermined.

Germline V gene lookup returns CDR1 SEHNR and CDR2 FQNEAQ (reference sequence). Germline trimming cut 5 bases from V and 8 bases from J; bases unmatched to any gene: 5. The CDR3 spans 12 residues. Input material: PBMCs. The chain has TRBV7-9 and TRBJ1-1, with 7 bases that match TRBD1. This clonotype was sampled from a woman aged 40 to 49 in good health and CMV-seropositive. For the CDR3, the DNA is TGTGCCAGCAGCCCGGGGACAGCAGAAGCTTTCTTT. The encoded protein is CASSPGTAEAFF.